This TCR beta chain was identified in a study of PD-1 blockade in classical Hodgkin lymphoma. Sequenced by immunoSEQ multiplex PCR; TCRdb stores in-frame clones only, minus some. The table lists roughly 97,000 clones, over 70% of them singletons. The V gene lost 5 bases and the J gene lost 2 bases, with 16 bases spanning the gap. The germline CDR1 and CDR2 sequences are SGHNT and YENEEA. The CDR3 extends over 15 amino acids. In every patient, relapse followed autologous stem cell transplantation, while exposure to brentuximab vedotin differed. When best responses were assessed, they were complete response, partial response or progressive disease. Study outcomes and limitations: Newly diagnosed patients reportedly trailed healthy donors in baseline TCR diversity.

For this clone: The antigen remains unidentified.

This chain connects TRBV11-3 to TRBJ2-7; perhaps TRBD2 as D (6 bases). The sequencing used peripheral blood mononuclear cells (PBMCs), collected at baseline. The TCR originated in a human donor with classical Hodgkin lymphoma. The CDR3 loop reads CASSRGVAETYEQYF. In DNA, the CDR3 is TGTGCCAGCAGCCGAGGGGTAGCGGAAACCTACGAGCAGTACTTC.